The T cell receptor (beta chain) described here comes from a study of control samples from healthy donors and cancer patients. TCRdb's table, derived via immunoSEQ multiplex PCR, lists solely in-frame clones and lacks some. The top ten clones hold approximately 10% of a sample with 98,000 or so clones, 75% to 85% of them seen once. CDR3 length equals 14 residues. Trimming shortened V by 8 bases and J by 6 bases, and 18 bases separated the two germline ends. Germline CDR1 reads MNHEY; CDR2 reads SVGAGI. Sequenced: blood. The genes are TRBV6-5 and TRBJ2-3, with D possibly matching TRBD1 (6 bases). The clonotype was recovered from a woman aged 30 to 39 in good health. The DNA for the CDR3 is TGTGCCAGCCGACTTACTCAGGGGTCCGATACGCAGTATTTT. It codes for CASRLTQGSDTQYF.